These 24 T cell receptor beta chains share one sample of origin, sequenced in a study of blood T cell repertoires in COVID-19 (dated by TCRdb to 2019 to 2021). The library was generated by the immunoSEQ multiplex PCR assay. TCRdb carries this immuneACCESS record with in-frame sequences only. Its versions omit some clonotypes, under half of them owing to an unresolved V gene in the studies checked, with the rest unexplained. For this sample the table gives about 60,000 clones, of which 65% to 90% were detected only once. The top ten hold 0.9% to 1.5% of the sample. Sequencing was performed on peripheral blood. These receptor sequences come from a man aged 35-49 years with acute or convalescent COVID-19.

This clone showed up just once. This rearrangement joins TRBV5-1 to TRBJ1-2, with D perhaps matching TRBD1 (5 bases). The CDR3 sequence is 15 residues long. Germline V gives CDR1 SGHRS, CDR2 YFSETQ. Between the trimmed V and J ends, which lost 3 bases and 0 bases, there was a span of 12 bases. The CDR3 here is CASSYQTAANYGYTF. The DNA of the CDR3 is TGCGCCAGCAGCTATCAGACAGCAGCTAACTATGGCTACACCTTC.

This chain connects TRBV10-3 to TRBJ1-5, with D uncertain. Germline V lookup: CDR1 ENHRY, CDR2 SYGVKD. V was clipped by 4 bases and J by 0 bases, with 13 bases between them. The CDR3 sequence is 16 residues long. The CDR3 DNA reads as TGTGCCATCAGTGCTCAAGTGGCGGGTAGCAATCAGCCCCAGCATTTT. Its translation: CAISAQVAGSNQPQHF.

The gene calls are TRBV4-1 and TRBJ1-3, with 7 bases matching TRBD1. CDR1 and CDR2 (germline): MGHRA, YSYEKL. The CDR3 runs to 15 residues. V lost 2 bases to trimming and J lost 8 bases; unmatched junction nucleotides: 9. The CDR3 bases are TGCGCCAGCAGCCAATATACAGGGGTTTTGGACACCATATATTTT. The encoded protein is CASSQYTGVLDTIYF.

The CDR3 spells CASRGGRYSYEQYF. In nucleotides, the CDR3 is TGTGCAAGTCGGGGGGGACGATACTCCTACGAGCAGTACTTC. The gene calls are TRBV12-2 and TRBJ2-7; TRBD2 reflects the table's D call only, with no check against the DNA. TRBV12-2 is reported as a pseudogene. This CDR3 is built from 14 residues.

This chain uses TRBV11-2 with TRBJ1-1, with D hard to call. Germline V gene lookup returns CDR1 SGHAT and CDR2 FQNNGV. V shed 3 bases and J shed 1 base, with 12 bases lying between them. This CDR3 contains 15 residues. CDR3 sequence reads: CASSFDTAGNTEAFF. CDR3 DNA: TGTGCCAGCAGCTTTGACACCGCTGGGAACACTGAAGCTTTCTTT.

The genes are TRBV5-1 and TRBJ1-1; D perhaps matches TRBD1 (6 bases). The CDR3 spans 14 residues. Germline assignment: CDR1 SGHRS and CDR2 YFSETQ. The V end was cut by 2 bases, the J end by 1 base, with 9 bases between. The CDR3 loop reads CASSLTGRNTEAFF. The CDR3 DNA follows: TGCGCCAGCAGCTTAACAGGGAGGAACACTGAAGCTTTCTTT.

The chain links TRBV2 to TRBJ2-3; 13 bases align to TRBD2. The CDR3 consists of 14 residues. Germline V gene data show CDR1 as SNHLY and CDR2 as FYNNEI. Trimming at V came to 8 bases and at J to 4 bases, leaving 3 bases not matched to a gene. CDR3 bases: TGTGCCAGCGGACTAGCGGGGGCCTCAGATACGCAGTATTTT. Protein: CASGLAGASDTQYF.

V gene TRBV5-4 combines with J gene TRBJ2-5, with D possibly TRBD1 on 6 matching bases. Germline lookup yields CDR1 SGHNT and CDR2 YYREEE (reference sequence). The CDR3 is 14 amino acids. Trimming took 3 bases from V and 3 from J, leaving 12 bases between them. The CDR3 spells CASSSGTSEETQYF. In nucleotides, the CDR3 is TGTGCCAGCAGCTCCGGGACATCCGAAGAGACCCAGTACTTC.

The chain employs TRBV6-5 and TRBJ1-1; D perhaps matches TRBD1 (6 bases). In germline, CDR1 is MNHEY, CDR2 SVGAGI. The ends were cut back, 6 bases at V and 5 bases at J, with 13 bases in the middle. The CDR3 runs to 13 residues. Here the CDR3 reads CASSLEGGTEAFF. Written as DNA, the CDR3 is TGTGCCAGCAGCCTGGAGGGGGGGACTGAAGCTTTCTTT.

V usage is TRBV7-2 and J usage is TRBJ1-1; weak D call: TRBD1 (5 bases). Trimming left V 0 bases short and J 11 bases short, with 13 bases between. The germline CDR1 and CDR2 sequences are SGHTA and FQGNSA. The CDR3 length is 13 residues. For the CDR3, the DNA is TGTGCCAGCAGCTTAGCTCAACAGGTCGGGGCTTTCTTT. Residues: CASSLAQQVGAFF.

This rearrangement joins TRBV11-3 to TRBJ1-4, with a tentative D call TRBD1 (5 bases). Trimming removed 1 base at V and 7 bases at J, with 13 bases between. The length of the CDR3 is 15 residues. CDR1 is SGHNT, CDR2 YENEEA, per germline. CDR3 DNA: TGTGCCAGCAGCTTAGCGCCAGCCGGGGGTGAAAAACTGTTTTTT. Its translation is CASSLAPAGGEKLFF.

The chain uses TRBV21-1 and TRBJ1-3; TRBD1 was called by the table and not checked on the DNA. TRBV21-1 is tagged as a pseudogene. The CDR3 runs 13 residues. The CDR3 protein is CASRGQSRNTIYF. CDR3 DNA: TGTGCCAGCAGGGGCCAATCGAGAAACACCATATATTTT.

The sample holds one count of this clone. The chain carries TRBV19 and TRBJ1-2, with D maybe TRBD1 (5 bases). Trimming stripped 6 bases from V and 5 bases from J, with 13 bases between. The CDR3 consists of 13 residues. Germline-derived CDR1 and CDR2 are LNHDA and SQIVND (reference sequence). For the CDR3, the DNA is TGTGCCAGTAGCGAATCAGGGCCTTATGGCTACACCTTC. Its translation is CASSESGPYGYTF.

The rearrangement uses TRBV30 and TRBJ2-3, with 7 bases fitting TRBD2. Germline CDR1 reads GTSNPN; CDR2 reads SVGIG (reference sequence). With 2 bases clipped from V and 4 bases from J, the junction kept 12 bases outside the gene matches. This CDR3 spans 16 amino acids. The CDR3 region is CAWSLKLAFVADTQYF. The DNA of the CDR3 is TGTGCCTGGAGTCTAAAACTAGCGTTTGTCGCAGATACGCAGTATTTT.

This clone has more than one count but fewer than ten. The chain carries TRBV5-5 and TRBJ1-6, with 9 bases fitting TRBD1. The CDR3 runs 15 residues. V lost 3 bases and J lost 10; bases outside the gene matches: 8. The germline V gene encodes CDR1 SGHKS and CDR2 YYEKEE (reference sequence). The DNA for the CDR3 is TGTGCCAGCAGCTCGAGGACAGGGGAGGAATCACCCCTCCACTTT. Translated: CASSSRTGEESPLHF.

The V and J genes are TRBV12-3 or TRBV12-4 and TRBJ1-4; 7 positions agree with TRBD1. J lost 14 bases, V lost 5 bases, and 8 bases had no gene match. CDR3 length equals 12 residues. In DNA, the CDR3 is TGTGCCAGCAGTCCCACAGGGGATCGGCTGTTTTTT. Translated: CASSPTGDRLFF.

CDR3 nucleotides: TGCGCCAGCAGCTCCGGGGGGGCATTTAATGAAAAACTGTTTTTT. Translated, it gives CASSSGGAFNEKLFF. This chain uses TRBV5-1 with TRBJ1-4; D is possibly TRBD1 (6 bases). Germline lookup yields CDR1 SGHRS and CDR2 YFSETQ. Trimming took off 3 bases at V and 4 bases at J, with 13 bases between the two ends. The CDR3 length is 15 residues.

The J gene is TRBJ2-5, the V gene TRBV19; 9 bases fit TRBD2. The CDR3 is 14 residues long. The V segment lost 4 bases and the J segment 1 base; nucleotides outside the gene matches: 1. Per germline, CDR1 LNHDA and CDR2 SQIVND (reference sequence). CDR3 residues: CASSKRGVQETQYF. The CDR3 DNA reads TGTGCCAGTAGTAAGCGGGGGGTCCAAGAGACCCAGTACTTC.

This clone was counted a few times. This rearrangement joins TRBV5-4 to TRBJ1-1; D may be TRBD1 (5 bases). Germline CDR1 is SGHNT and CDR2 is YYREEE (reference sequence). The V and J ends lost 4 bases and 1 base respectively, with 14 bases between them. CDR3 size: 15 residues. The CDR3 is CASSHRQTQNTEAFF. In DNA form, the CDR3 reads TGTGCCAGCAGCCACAGACAGACACAGAACACTGAAGCTTTCTTT.

The chain links TRBV15 to TRBJ1-2; tentatively, D is TRBD1 (5 bases). CDR3 length: 16 residues. The ends were cut back, 0 bases at V and 8 bases at J, with 19 bases in the middle. Per the germline V gene, CDR1 is LNHNV and CDR2 is YYDKDF (reference sequence). The CDR3 reads CATSRDPARAAKGYTF. The CDR3 nucleotides are TGTGCCACCAGCAGAGATCCAGCCAGGGCGGCTAAAGGCTACACCTTC.

V usage is TRBV11-3 and J usage is TRBJ1-2; maybe TRBD1 (5 bases). The CDR3 has 13 residues. Trimming cost V 5 bases and J 4 bases, with 11 bases left between them. Germline V lookup: CDR1 SGHNT, CDR2 YENEEA. CDR3 nucleotides: TGTGCCAGCAGCCTCGACAGCCTCTATGGCTACACCTTC. This translates into CASSLDSLYGYTF.

This clone was picked up one time. The chain employs TRBV14 and TRBJ1-1, with TRBD1 identical over 10 bases. With 8 bases clipped from V and 6 bases from J, the junction kept 12 bases outside the gene matches. The germline CDR1 and CDR2 sequences are SGHDN and FVKESK. The CDR3 has 15 amino acids. This CDR3 reads CASSAGTGVSAEAFF. For the CDR3, the DNA is TGTGCCAGCTCTGCCGGGACAGGGGTCTCCGCTGAAGCTTTCTTT.

By share of the sample, this clone is medium-sized. The V call is TRBV25-1, the J call TRBJ2-2, with TRBD1 matching over 8 bases. Per the germline V gene, CDR1 is MGHDK and CDR2 is SYGVNS. The CDR3 has 15 residues. Trimming at V came to 9 bases and at J to 3 bases, leaving 9 bases not matched to a gene. This CDR3 reads CARESGTGHTGELFF. In DNA form, the CDR3 reads TGTGCCAGGGAATCCGGGACAGGTCACACCGGGGAGCTGTTTTTT.

There are a few counts of this clone. The chain is built from TRBV24-1 and TRBJ1-2, with D perhaps TRBD1 (6 bases). The germline V gene has CDR1 KGHDR and CDR2 SFDVKD. CDR3 length: 13 residues. The V and J ends lost 7 bases and 11 bases respectively, with 19 bases between them. CDR3 sequence reads: CATSSSYRADYTF. In DNA form, the CDR3 reads TGTGCCACCAGCTCTTCCTACAGGGCCGATTACACCTTC.